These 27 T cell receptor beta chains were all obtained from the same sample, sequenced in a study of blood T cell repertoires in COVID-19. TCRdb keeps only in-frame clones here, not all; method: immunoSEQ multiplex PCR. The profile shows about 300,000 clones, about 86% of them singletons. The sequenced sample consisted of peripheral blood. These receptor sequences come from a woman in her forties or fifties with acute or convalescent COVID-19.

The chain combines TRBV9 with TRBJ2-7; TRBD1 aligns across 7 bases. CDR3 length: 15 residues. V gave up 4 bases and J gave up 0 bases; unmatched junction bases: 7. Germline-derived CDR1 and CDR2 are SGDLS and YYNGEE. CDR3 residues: CASSPTGPSSYEQYF. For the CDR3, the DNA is TGTGCCAGCAGCCCGACAGGGCCTTCCTCCTACGAGCAGTACTTC.

The CDR3 here is CASSRSGGYEQYV. CDR3 bases: TGTGCCAGCAGCCGTAGCGGGGGTTACGAGCAGTACGTC. This chain uses TRBV6-5 with TRBJ2-7; TRBD2 matches 9 bases. After removal of 6 bases from V and 4 bases from J, the junction contained 4 bases not matched to a gene. Germline V CDR1 and CDR2: MNHEY, SVGAGI. The CDR3 runs 13 residues.

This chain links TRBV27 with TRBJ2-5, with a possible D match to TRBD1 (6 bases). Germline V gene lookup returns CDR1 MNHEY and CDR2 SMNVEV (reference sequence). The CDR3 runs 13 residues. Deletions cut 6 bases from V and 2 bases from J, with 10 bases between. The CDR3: CASRGADQETQYF. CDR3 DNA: TGTGCCAGCAGGGGGGCAGATCAAGAGACCCAGTACTTC.

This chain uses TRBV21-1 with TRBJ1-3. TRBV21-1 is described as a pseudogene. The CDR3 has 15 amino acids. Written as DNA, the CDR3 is TGTGCCAGCAGCCCCCCAGAGGGCCCTGGAAACACCATATATTTT. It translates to CASSPPEGPGNTIYF.

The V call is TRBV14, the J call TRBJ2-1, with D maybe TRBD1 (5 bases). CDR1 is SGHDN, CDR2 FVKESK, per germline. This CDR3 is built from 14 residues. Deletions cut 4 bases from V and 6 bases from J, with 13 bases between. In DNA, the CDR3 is TGTGCCAGCAGCCCGACTTGGGGCTCCAATGAGCAGTTCTTC. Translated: CASSPTWGSNEQFF. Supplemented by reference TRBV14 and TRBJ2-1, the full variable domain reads EAGVTQFPSHSVIEKGQTVTLRCDPISGHDNLYWYRRVMGKEIKFLLHFVKESKQDESGMPNNRFLAERTGGTYSTLKVQPAELEDSGVYFCASSPTWGSNEQFFGPGTRLTVL.

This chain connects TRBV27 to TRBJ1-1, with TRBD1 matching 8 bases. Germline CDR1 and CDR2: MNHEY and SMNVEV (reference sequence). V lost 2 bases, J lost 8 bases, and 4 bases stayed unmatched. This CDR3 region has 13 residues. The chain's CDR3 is CASSLRTGKEAFF. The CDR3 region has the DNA TGTGCCAGCAGTTTAAGGACAGGGAAGGAAGCTTTCTTT.

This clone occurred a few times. CDR3 bases: TGCGCCAGCAGTGAGCGGGGTAGTGCTGCAGATACGCAGTATTTT. Its translation is CASSERGSAADTQYF. The chain joins TRBV10-2 to TRBJ2-3; tentatively, D is TRBD2 (5 bases). CDR3 length: 15 amino acids. Germline assignment: CDR1 WSHSY and CDR2 SAAADI. Trimming pared 2 bases from V and 4 bases from J, leaving 13 bases between.

CDR3 in amino acids: CAISDVLDRGHGNTIYF. The CDR3 DNA reads TGTGCCATCAGTGACGTTTTAGACAGGGGGCATGGAAACACCATATATTTT. The V call is TRBV10-3, the J call TRBJ1-3, with TRBD1 matching over 10 bases. This CDR3 is built from 17 residues. V lost 3 bases to trimming and J lost 3 bases; unmatched junction nucleotides: 8. The germline V gene has CDR1 ENHRY and CDR2 SYGVKD.

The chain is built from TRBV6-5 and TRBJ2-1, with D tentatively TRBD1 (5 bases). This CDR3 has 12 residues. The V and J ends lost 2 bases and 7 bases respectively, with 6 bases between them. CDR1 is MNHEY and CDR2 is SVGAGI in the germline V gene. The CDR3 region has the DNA TGTGCCAGCAGTTACCAGGGAAATGAGCAGTTCTTC. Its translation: CASSYQGNEQFF.

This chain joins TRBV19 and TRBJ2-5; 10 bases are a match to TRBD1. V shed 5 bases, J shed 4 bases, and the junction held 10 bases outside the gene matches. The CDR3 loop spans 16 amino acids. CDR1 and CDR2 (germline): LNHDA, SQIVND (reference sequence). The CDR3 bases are TGTGCCAGTAGTTCACCACGACAGGGGGCACGAGAGACCCAGTACTTC. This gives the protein CASSSPRQGARETQYF.

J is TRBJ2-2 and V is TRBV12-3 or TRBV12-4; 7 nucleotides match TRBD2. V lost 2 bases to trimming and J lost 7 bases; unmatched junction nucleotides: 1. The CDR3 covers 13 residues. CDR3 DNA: TGTGCCAGCAGTTTATCGGGGGGCGGGGAGCTGTTTTTT. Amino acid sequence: CASSLSGGGELFF.

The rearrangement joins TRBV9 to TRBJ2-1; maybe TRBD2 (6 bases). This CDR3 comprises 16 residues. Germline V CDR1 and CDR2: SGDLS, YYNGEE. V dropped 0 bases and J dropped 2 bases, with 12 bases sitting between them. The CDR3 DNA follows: TGTGCCAGCAGCGTAGATGGTAGCGGTACCTACAATGAGCAGTTCTTC. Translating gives CASSVDGSGTYNEQFF. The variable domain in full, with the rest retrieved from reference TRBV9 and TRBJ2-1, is DSGVTQTPKHLITATGQRVTLRCSPRSGDLSVYWYQQSLDQGLQFLIQYYNGEERAKGNILERFSAQQFPDLHSELNLSSLELGDSALYFCASSVDGSGTYNEQFFGPGTRLTVL.

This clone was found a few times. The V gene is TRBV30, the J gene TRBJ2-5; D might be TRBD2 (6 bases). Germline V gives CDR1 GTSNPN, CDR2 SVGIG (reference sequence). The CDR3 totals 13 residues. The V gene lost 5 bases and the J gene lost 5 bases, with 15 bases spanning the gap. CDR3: CAWGQRAWETQYF. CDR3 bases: TGTGCCTGGGGGCAGCGGGCATGGGAGACCCAGTACTTC.

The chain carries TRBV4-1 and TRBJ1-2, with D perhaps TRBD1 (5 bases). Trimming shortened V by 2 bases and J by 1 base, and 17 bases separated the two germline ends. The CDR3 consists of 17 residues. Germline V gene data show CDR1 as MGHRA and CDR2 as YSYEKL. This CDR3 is CASSQQSQGTDNYGYTF. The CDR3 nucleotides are TGCGCCAGCAGCCAACAGTCCCAGGGCACGGATAACTATGGCTACACCTTC.

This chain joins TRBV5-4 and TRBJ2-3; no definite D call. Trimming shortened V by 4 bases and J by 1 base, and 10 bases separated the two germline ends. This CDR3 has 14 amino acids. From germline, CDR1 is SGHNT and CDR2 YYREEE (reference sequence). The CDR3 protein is CASSPDWGTDTQYF. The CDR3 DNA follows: TGTGCCAGCAGCCCAGACTGGGGCACAGATACGCAGTATTTT.

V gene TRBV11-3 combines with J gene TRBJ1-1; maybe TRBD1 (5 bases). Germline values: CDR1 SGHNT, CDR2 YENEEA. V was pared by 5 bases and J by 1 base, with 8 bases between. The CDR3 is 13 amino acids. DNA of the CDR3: TGTGCCAGCAGCATACAGGAGAACACTGAAGCTTTCTTT. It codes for CASSIQENTEAFF.

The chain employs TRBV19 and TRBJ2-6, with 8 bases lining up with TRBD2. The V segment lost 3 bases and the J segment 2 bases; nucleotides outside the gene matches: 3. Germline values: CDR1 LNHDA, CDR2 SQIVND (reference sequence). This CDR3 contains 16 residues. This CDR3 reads CASSIPGGPGANVLTF. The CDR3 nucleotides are TGTGCCAGTAGTATCCCGGGGGGGCCTGGGGCCAACGTCCTGACTTTC. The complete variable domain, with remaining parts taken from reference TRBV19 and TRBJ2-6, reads DGGITQSPKYLFRKEGQNVTLSCEQNLNHDAMYWYRQDPGQGLRLIYYSQIVNDFQKGDIAEGYSVSREKKESFPLTVTSAQKNPTAFYLCASSIPGGPGANVLTFGAGSRLTVL.

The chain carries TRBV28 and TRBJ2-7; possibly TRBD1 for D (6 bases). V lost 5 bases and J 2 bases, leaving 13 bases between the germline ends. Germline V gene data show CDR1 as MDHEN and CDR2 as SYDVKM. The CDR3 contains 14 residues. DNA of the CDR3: TGTGCCAGCAGTCGGAACGACAGGACCTACGAGCAGTACTTC. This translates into CASSRNDRTYEQYF.

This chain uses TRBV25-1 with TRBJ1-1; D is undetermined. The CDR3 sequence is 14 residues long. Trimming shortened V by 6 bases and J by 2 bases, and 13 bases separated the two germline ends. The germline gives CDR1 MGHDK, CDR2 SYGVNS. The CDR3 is CASRADGENTEAFF. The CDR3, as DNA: TGTGCCAGCAGAGCGGACGGAGAAAACACTGAAGCTTTCTTT.

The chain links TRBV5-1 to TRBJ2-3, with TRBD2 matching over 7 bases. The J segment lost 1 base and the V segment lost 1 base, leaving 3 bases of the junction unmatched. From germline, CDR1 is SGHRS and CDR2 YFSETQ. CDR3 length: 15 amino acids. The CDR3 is CASSLSSGRTDTQYF. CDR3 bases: TGCGCCAGCAGCTTGTCTAGCGGACGCACAGATACGCAGTATTTT.

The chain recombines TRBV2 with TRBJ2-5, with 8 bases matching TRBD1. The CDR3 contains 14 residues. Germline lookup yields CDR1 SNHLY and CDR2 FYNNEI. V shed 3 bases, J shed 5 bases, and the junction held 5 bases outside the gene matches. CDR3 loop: CASSEDREIETQYF. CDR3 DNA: TGTGCCAGCAGTGAGGACAGGGAGATTGAGACCCAGTACTTC.

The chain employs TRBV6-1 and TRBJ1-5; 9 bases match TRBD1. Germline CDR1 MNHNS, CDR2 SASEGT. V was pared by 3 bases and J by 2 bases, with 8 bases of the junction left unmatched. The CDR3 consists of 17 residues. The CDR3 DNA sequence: TGTGCCAGCAGTGACTGGGGACAGGGCAGAGGCAATCAGCCCCAGCATTTT. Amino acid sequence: CASSDWGQGRGNQPQHF.

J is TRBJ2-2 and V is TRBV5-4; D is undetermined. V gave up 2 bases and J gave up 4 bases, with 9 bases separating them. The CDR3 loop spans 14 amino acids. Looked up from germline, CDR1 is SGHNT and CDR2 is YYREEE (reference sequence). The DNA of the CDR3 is TGTGCCAGCAGCTTCAAGGAGCGCACCGGGGAGCTGTTTTTT. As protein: CASSFKERTGELFF.

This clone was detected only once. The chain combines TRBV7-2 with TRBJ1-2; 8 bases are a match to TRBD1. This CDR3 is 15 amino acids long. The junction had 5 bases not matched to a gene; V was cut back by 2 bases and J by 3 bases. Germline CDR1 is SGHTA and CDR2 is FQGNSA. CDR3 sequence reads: CASSLLGQEHYGYTF. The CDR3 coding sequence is TGTGCCAGCAGCTTATTGGGACAGGAACACTATGGCTACACCTTC.

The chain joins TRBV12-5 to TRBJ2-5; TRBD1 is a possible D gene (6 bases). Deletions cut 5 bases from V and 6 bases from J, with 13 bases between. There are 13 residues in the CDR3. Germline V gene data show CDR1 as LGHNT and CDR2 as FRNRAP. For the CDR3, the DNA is TGTGCTAGTGGTATTGGGGGCTTTCAGACCCAGTACTTC. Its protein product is CASGIGGFQTQYF.

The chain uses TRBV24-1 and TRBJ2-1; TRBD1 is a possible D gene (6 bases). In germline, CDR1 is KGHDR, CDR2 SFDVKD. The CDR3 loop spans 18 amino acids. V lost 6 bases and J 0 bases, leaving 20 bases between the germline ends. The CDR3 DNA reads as TGTGCCACCAGTCCCTTATCCGGGACACCTTTCTCCTACAATGAGCAGTTCTTC. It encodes CATSPLSGTPFSYNEQFF.

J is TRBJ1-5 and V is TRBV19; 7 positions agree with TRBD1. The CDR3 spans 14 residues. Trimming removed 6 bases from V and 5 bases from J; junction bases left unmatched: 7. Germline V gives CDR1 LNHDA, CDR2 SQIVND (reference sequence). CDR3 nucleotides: TGTGCCAGTAGCCGACAGGGTAGAGATCAGCCCCAGCATTTT. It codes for CASSRQGRDQPQHF.